This T cell receptor (beta chain) was sequenced during a study of blood T cell repertoires in COVID-19. Recovered status applied to Cohort 3 donors who had two consecutive negative PCRs. It also applied to those with clearance or with symptom resolution. Original data processing: Nucleated cell counts were estimated from reference gene primer amplification. Only in-frame clones appear in the TCRdb table, and some are missing; sequencing was by immunoSEQ multiplex PCR. V and J calls and clone size are as listed in that table; D and trimming were resolved from the DNA. The repertoire holds roughly 400,000 clones, with roughly 91% as singletons. Per germline, CDR1 KGHSH and CDR2 LQKENI. This CDR3 is built from 15 residues. V shed 4 bases and J shed 8 bases, with 20 bases lying between them.

The sample consisted of PBMCs or T cells enriched from blood (not recorded which). The chain couples TRBV18 to TRBJ1-2; maybe TRBD1 (5 bases). This TCR was sampled from a man aged 18 to 30 who had recovered from COVID-19. The CDR3: CASSRLPQGLEGYTF. In nucleotides, the CDR3 is TGTGCCAGCTCACGACTCCCGCAGGGATTGGAAGGCTACACCTTC.